A selection of T cell receptor beta chains follows, all from one sample in a study of Ad26.COV2.S vaccination and SARS-CoV-2 variants. The data were produced by immunoSEQ multiplex PCR, yet TCRdb's version contains in-frame clones alone and is incomplete. The sample includes hundreds of thousands of clones, approximately 86% of them seen just once. Source: peripheral blood, taken in a trial of Ad26.COV2.S vaccine versus placebo. These receptors all stem from a person aged 18 to 65 who received the Ad26.COV2.S COVID-19 vaccine or a placebo. Each CDR3 is given with its conserved first and last residue. A D gene is named only where the DNA matches it firmly. Clone sizes are given selectively: once, few, many, or a class where the clone is expanded.

D gene	clone size	J gene	V gene	CDR3 protein	CDR3 DNA
TRBD1	NA	TRBJ1-2	TRBV4-1	CASSQPRDRGPGYTF	TGCGCCAGCAGCCAACCCCGGGACAGGGGCCCTGGCTACACCTTC
NA	few	TRBJ1-5	TRBV19	CASSGLVINQPQHF	TGTGCCAGTAGTGGCCTTGTTATCAATCAGCCCCAGCATTTT
NA	NA	TRBJ2-7	TRBV4-2	CASSQDRGGPYEQYF	TGTGCCAGCAGCCAAGATCGCGGAGGGCCCTACGAGCAGTACTTC
TRBD1	NA	TRBJ2-5	TRBV7-9	CASSVGGSGQETQYF	TGTGCCAGCAGCGTAGGGGGCAGCGGCCAAGAGACCCAGTACTTC
NA	NA	TRBJ2-5	TRBV7-9	CASSRGQKETQYF	TGTGCCAGCAGTCGTGGGCAAAAAGAGACCCAGTACTTC
TRBD1	NA	TRBJ1-6	TRBV10-3	CAISADRGNSPLHF	TGTGCCATCAGTGCTGACAGGGGGAATTCACCCCTCCACTTT
NA	NA	TRBJ2-1	TRBV6-5	CASTGKIQQFF	TGTGCCAGCACCGGGAAAATACAGCAGTTCTTC
NA	NA	TRBJ2-6	TRBV24-1	CATSDGPSGGVFSGANVLTF	TGTGCCACCAGTGATGGGCCTTCAGGTGGCGTTTTCTCTGGGGCCAACGTCCTGACTTTC
NA	NA	TRBJ2-2	TRBV7-7	CASSLGGSPTGELFF	TGTGCCAGCAGCTTAGGTGGCAGCCCAACCGGGGAGCTGTTTTTT
TRBD2	NA	TRBJ2-5	TRBV7-3	CASSLLFGRDFLRGKETQYF	TGTGCCAGCAGCTTGTTGTTTGGCAGGGATTTTTTGCGGGGGAAAGAGACCCAGTACTTC
NA	NA	TRBJ2-5	TRBV6-6	CASQLPGLETQYF	TGTGCCTCACAGTTACCAGGGTTGGAGACCCAGTACTTC
NA	NA	TRBJ2-1	TRBV11-3	CASSPDGSYNEQFF	TGTGCCAGCAGCCCCGACGGCTCCTACAATGAGCAGTTCTTC
NA	NA	TRBJ2-2	TRBV19	CASSLPPGAAANTGELFF	TGTGCCAGTAGTTTACCTCCGGGGGCCGCGGCGAACACCGGGGAGCTGTTTTTT
NA	few	TRBJ1-1	TRBV19	CASSPREMSVLTTEAFF	TGTGCCAGTAGCCCGAGGGAGATGAGTGTGTTGACCACTGAAGCTTTCTTT
NA	NA	TRBJ1-1	TRBV6-5	CASSPYRDTEAFF	TGTGCCAGCAGTCCCTACAGGGACACTGAAGCTTTCTTT
NA	NA	TRBJ1-2	TRBV7-9	CASSLSREANYGYTF	TGTGCCAGCAGCTTATCCAGGGAGGCTAACTATGGCTACACCTTC
TRBD1	once	TRBJ2-1	TRBV5-1	CASSLAGGRGIDEQFF	TGCGCCAGCAGCTTGGCAGGGGGCAGGGGCATCGATGAGCAGTTCTTC
NA	NA	TRBJ2-1	TRBV12-3/TRBV12-4	CASSHSYNEQFF	TGTGCCAGCAGTCACTCCTACAATGAGCAGTTCTTC
NA	once	TRBJ1-4	TRBV5-1	CASSLRRLGTSTNEKLFF	TGCGCCAGCAGCTTACGCCGTTTGGGGACTTCAACTAATGAAAAACTGTTTTTT
TRBD1	NA	TRBJ1-1	TRBV14	CASSQDTSDRGTEAFF	TGTGCCAGCAGCCAAGATACATCGGACAGGGGTACTGAAGCTTTCTTT
NA	once	TRBJ2-3	TRBV10-3	CAIRESTDTQYF	TGTGCCATCAGGGAGAGCACAGATACGCAGTATTTT
NA	few	TRBJ2-3	TRBV27	CASRPGTDTQYF	TGTGCCAGCAGACCCGGCACAGATACGCAGTATTTT
NA	once	TRBJ1-6	TRBV5-8	CASSVSRDYNSPLHF	TGTGCCAGCAGCGTCAGCCGGGACTATAATTCACCCCTCCACTTT
NA	NA	TRBJ1-2	TRBV18	CASSPDRGNYGYTF	TGTGCCAGCTCACCCGACCGGGGGAACTATGGCTACACCTTC
TRBD2	few	TRBJ2-7	TRBV12-3/TRBV12-4	CASSPGGFYEQYF	TGTGCCAGCAGTCCGGGAGGCTTCTACGAGCAGTACTTC
NA	NA	TRBJ2-2	TRBV5-1	CASKEVPGAGELFF	TGCGCCAGCAAAGAGGTCCCTGGAGCCGGGGAGCTGTTTTTT
NA	NA	TRBJ2-7	TRBV7-2	CASSSPGTLSYEQYF	TGTGCCAGCAGCTCGCCAGGGACACTTTCCTACGAGCAGTACTTC
NA	NA	TRBJ1-5	TRBV19	CASSYQGNQPQHF	TGTGCCAGTAGTTACCAGGGCAATCAGCCCCAGCATTTT
TRBD1	NA	TRBJ2-5	TRBV27	CASGRLGQGPETQYF	TGTGCCAGCGGCAGGCTGGGACAGGGGCCGGAGACCCAGTACTTC
TRBD2	NA	TRBJ2-1	TRBV3-1/TRBV3-2	CASSQISGSSYNEQFF	TGTGCCAGCAGCCAAATTAGCGGGAGCTCCTACAATGAGCAGTTCTTC
NA	NA	TRBJ1-2	TRBV24-1	CATSASRGGGWYGYTF	TGTGCCACCAGTGCCTCGCGCGGTGGGGGTTGGTATGGCTACACCTTC
TRBD1	NA	TRBJ1-1	TRBV9	CASSDRQGALLTEAFF	TGTGCCAGCAGCGACCGACAGGGGGCCCTTCTCACTGAAGCTTTCTTT
NA	once	TRBJ1-2	TRBV28	CASSPQATGYTF	TGTGCCAGCAGCCCCCAGGCCACAGGCTACACCTTC
TRBD1	NA	TRBJ2-7	TRBV13	CASGRQGPSYEQYF	TGTGCCAGCGGAAGACAGGGACCTTCCTACGAGCAGTACTTC
NA	NA	TRBJ2-5	TRBV18	CASSPPSGEPGTQYF	TGTGCCAGCTCACCACCCTCGGGAGAGCCAGGGACCCAGTACTTC
NA	NA	TRBJ2-3	TRBV7-2	CASSNRADTQYF	TGTGCCAGCAGCAACAGGGCAGATACGCAGTATTTT
NA	NA	TRBJ2-1	TRBV3-1/TRBV3-2	CASSQDQGMTYNEQFF	TGTGCCAGCAGCCAAGATCAGGGAATGACCTACAATGAGCAGTTCTTC
NA	NA	TRBJ2-5	TRBV6-2/TRBV6-3	CASSYLTPQETQYF	TGTGCCAGCAGTTACCTCACACCTCAAGAGACCCAGTACTTC
TRBD1	many	TRBJ1-1	TRBV19	CASRQGRAGGTEAFF	TGTGCCAGCAGACAGGGACGGGCAGGGGGAACTGAAGCTTTCTTT
TRBD1	few	TRBJ1-6	TRBV4-2	CASSQDPGQDSPLHF	TGTGCCAGCAGCCAAGATCCGGGACAGGATTCACCCCTCCACTTT
TRBD1	NA	TRBJ2-7	TRBV5-1	CASSGRGILYEQYF	TGCGCCAGCAGCGGCAGGGGGATTCTCTACGAGCAGTACTTC
TRBD2	NA	TRBJ2-1	TRBV28	CASSLWVAGGRNEQFF	TGTGCCAGCAGTTTATGGGTAGCGGGAGGGCGCAATGAGCAGTTCTTC
NA	NA	TRBJ1-2	TRBV5-1	CASSTTGYGYTF	TGCGCCAGCAGCACTACAGGGTACGGCTACACCTTC